This T cell receptor (beta chain) came from a study of cytomegalovirus exposure and HLA in healthy donors. Use of 60 Vbeta and 13 Jbeta primers characterized the PCR. Sequenced by immunoSEQ multiplex PCR; TCRdb stores in-frame clones only, minus some. The repertoire holds 120,000 to 150,000 clones, with roughly 80% as singletons. CDR1 is GTSNPN and CDR2 is SVGIG in the germline V gene (reference sequence). The CDR3 consists of 15 residues. V gave up 8 bases and J gave up 2 bases; unmatched junction bases: 8. The chain employs TRBV30 and TRBJ2-2; 10 bases match TRBD2. Sequencing was carried out using PBMCs. The receptor's source is a woman aged 25 to 39 in good health and CMV-seronegative. CDR3 bases: TGTGCCAGCGTTCTAGCGGGGGTTAACACCGGGGAGCTGTTTTTT. Translation gives CASVLAGVNTGELFF.